The rows below give T cell receptor beta chains drawn from one sample of a study of cytomegalovirus exposure and HLA in healthy donors. Profiling relied on immunoSEQ multiplex PCR, and the TCRdb table lists in-frame clones only, not all of them. The data contain approximately 110,000 clones, about 61% of them singletons. The specimen sequenced was PBMCs. The receptor set was obtained from a man between 18 and 29 years old in good health and CMV-seropositive. The conserved cysteine and the conserved F or W are not part of the CDR3 here. The D gene is left open where the match is weak.

V	J	D	CDR3
TRBV2	TRBJ1-2	-	ASRDPNRVGGYT
TRBV19	TRBJ1-1	-	ASRYLGEAF
TRBV27	TRBJ2-7	TRBD2	ASRLAGTYEQY
TRBV10-3	TRBJ2-3	TRBD2	AESGGPTDTQY
TRBV14	TRBJ1-6	-	ASSRLFDSPLH
TRBV4-2	TRBJ2-5	TRBD2	ASSVASGQETQY
TRBV6-6	TRBJ2-5	TRBD2	ASSYSTAGGQETQY
TRBV5-1	TRBJ2-1	-	ASSVALWEDEQF
TRBV4-2	TRBJ2-1	TRBD2	ASSQDWPGASGGSSSYNEQF
TRBV6-1	TRBJ2-1	TRBD1	ASSSRDRGYNEQF
TRBV28	TRBJ1-3	-	ASSFESSSGNTIY
TRBV2	TRBJ2-1	TRBD2	ASSDWTSWNEQF
TRBV15	TRBJ2-3	TRBD2	ATSRALAADTQY
TRBV28	TRBJ2-1	TRBD2	ASSLVGGGNNEQF
TRBV6-1	TRBJ1-6	-	ASSQRGGMSSPLH
TRBV5-1	TRBJ1-1	TRBD1	ASSFGTGPNTEAF
TRBV6-1	TRBJ1-1	-	ASIGFQGTEAF
TRBV9	TRBJ1-6	-	ASSVGYRGNSPLH
TRBV7-9	TRBJ2-3	TRBD1	ASSTRTGAMGDTQY
TRBV7-2	TRBJ2-7	-	ASSPSSYEQY
TRBV5-1	TRBJ1-6	TRBD1	ASSLPDRVSSPLH
TRBV29-1	TRBJ1-1	-	SVRLMNTEAF
TRBV4-1	TRBJ2-1	TRBD2	ASSQEVASGGANEQF
TRBV28	TRBJ1-6	-	ASSFAGRSYNSPLH
TRBV27	TRBJ2-7	-	ASSQRSHYEQY
TRBV28	TRBJ1-6	TRBD1	ASSLLQGANSPLH
TRBV10-3	TRBJ2-7	-	AISERGSNYEQY
TRBV7-9	TRBJ1-1	-	ASSLATRQRNTEAF
TRBV5-1	TRBJ2-3	-	ASSEPGADTQY
TRBV4-1	TRBJ2-3	TRBD1	ASSPTGVSTDTQY
TRBV28	TRBJ1-5	-	ASSFWAQPQH
TRBV5-4	TRBJ2-6	TRBD2	ASSFGLAGELGGANVLT
TRBV9	TRBJ1-5	-	ASSVAVWARAQPQH
TRBV5-1	TRBJ2-2	-	ASSAGGTGELF
TRBV4-2	TRBJ1-6	-	ASSQDWQGQRLFPLH
TRBV19	TRBJ1-1	-	ASSEGRAGGTEAF
TRBV19	TRBJ1-5	-	ASSIDARGIGNQPQH
TRBV9	TRBJ2-2	TRBD1	ASSERTGEVPNTGELF
TRBV5-5	TRBJ2-7	TRBD2	ASSPGLGSQYEQY
TRBV6-5	TRBJ2-3	TRBD1	ASSPTGGWTDTQY
TRBV28	TRBJ2-1	-	ASRDRLSSYNEQF
TRBV5-4	TRBJ2-3	-	ASSHAGTSTDTQY
TRBV5-1	TRBJ1-1	-	ASSLARGYTEAF
TRBV18	TRBJ2-7	-	ASSPRDFKSRDEQY
TRBV27	TRBJ1-1	-	ASSSIQENTEAF
TRBV5-1	TRBJ2-1	TRBD2	ASSFDTSGPTYNEQF
TRBV7-9	TRBJ2-7	-	ASSPPPGYEQY
TRBV28	TRBJ2-7	-	AVLEGSSYEQY
TRBV5-1	TRBJ2-7	-	ASSLSGTYEQY
TRBV20-1	TRBJ2-3	-	SASYNTQY
TRBV19	TRBJ1-6	TRBD1	ASNRQGSSPLH
TRBV6-1	TRBJ1-6	TRBD1	ASSEKRQGSSYNSPLH
TRBV27	TRBJ1-4	-	ASSLYAGVGEKLF